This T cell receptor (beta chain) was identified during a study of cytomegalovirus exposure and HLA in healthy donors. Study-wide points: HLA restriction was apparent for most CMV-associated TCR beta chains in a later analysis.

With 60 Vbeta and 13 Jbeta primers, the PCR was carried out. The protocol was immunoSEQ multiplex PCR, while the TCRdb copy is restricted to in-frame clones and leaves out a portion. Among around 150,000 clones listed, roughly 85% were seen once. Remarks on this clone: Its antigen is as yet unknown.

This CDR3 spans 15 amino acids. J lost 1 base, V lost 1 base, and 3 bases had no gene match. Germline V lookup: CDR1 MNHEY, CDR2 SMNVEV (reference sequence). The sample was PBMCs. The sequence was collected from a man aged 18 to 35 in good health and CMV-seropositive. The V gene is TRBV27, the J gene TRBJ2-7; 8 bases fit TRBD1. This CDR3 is CASSLFRTGSYEQYF. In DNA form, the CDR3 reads TGTGCCAGCAGTTTATTCCGGACAGGGTCCTACGAGCAGTACTTC.